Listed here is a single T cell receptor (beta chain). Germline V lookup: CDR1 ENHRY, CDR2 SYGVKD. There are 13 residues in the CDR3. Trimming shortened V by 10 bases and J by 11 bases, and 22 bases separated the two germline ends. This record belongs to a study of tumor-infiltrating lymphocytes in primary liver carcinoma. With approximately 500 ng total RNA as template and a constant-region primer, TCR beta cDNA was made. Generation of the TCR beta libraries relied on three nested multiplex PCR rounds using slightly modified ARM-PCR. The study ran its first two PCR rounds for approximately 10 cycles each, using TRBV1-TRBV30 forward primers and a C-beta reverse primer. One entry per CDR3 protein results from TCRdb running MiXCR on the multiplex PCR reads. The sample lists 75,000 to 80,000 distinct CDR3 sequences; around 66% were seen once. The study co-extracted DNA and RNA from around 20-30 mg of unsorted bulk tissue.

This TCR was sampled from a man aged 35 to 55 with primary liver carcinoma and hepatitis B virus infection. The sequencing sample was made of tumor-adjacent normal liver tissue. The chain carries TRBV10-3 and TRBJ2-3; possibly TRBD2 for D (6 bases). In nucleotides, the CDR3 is TGTGCCACCAGAGGTGGTCCTAGCGAGCAGCAGTATTTT. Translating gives CATRGGPSEQQYF.